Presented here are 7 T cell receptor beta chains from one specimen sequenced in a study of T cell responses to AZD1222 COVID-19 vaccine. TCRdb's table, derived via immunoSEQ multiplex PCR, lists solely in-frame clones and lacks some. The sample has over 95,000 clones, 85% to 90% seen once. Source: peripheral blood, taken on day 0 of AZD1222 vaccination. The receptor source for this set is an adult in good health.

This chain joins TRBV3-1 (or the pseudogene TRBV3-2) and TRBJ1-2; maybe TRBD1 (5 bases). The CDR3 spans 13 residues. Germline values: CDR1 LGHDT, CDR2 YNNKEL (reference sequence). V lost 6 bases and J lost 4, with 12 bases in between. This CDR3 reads CASRGVSLYGYTF. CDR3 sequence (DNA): TGTGCCAGCAGGGGGGTCAGCCTCTATGGCTACACCTTC.

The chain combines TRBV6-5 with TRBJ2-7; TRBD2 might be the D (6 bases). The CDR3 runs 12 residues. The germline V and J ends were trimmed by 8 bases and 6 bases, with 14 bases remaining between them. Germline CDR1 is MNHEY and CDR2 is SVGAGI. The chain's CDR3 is CASWRVPTEQYF. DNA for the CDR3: TGTGCCAGCTGGAGGGTCCCCACCGAGCAGTACTTC.

The chain's CDR3 is CASSQEVRKEQFF. The CDR3 DNA is TGTGCCAGCAGCCAAGAGGTCAGAAAAGAGCAGTTCTTC. The V and J genes are TRBV3-1 (or the pseudogene TRBV3-2) and TRBJ2-1; D is uncertain. This CDR3 region has 13 residues. Trimming took off 0 bases at V and 10 bases at J, with 10 bases between the two ends. Germline-derived CDR1 and CDR2 are LGHDT and YNNKEL (reference sequence).

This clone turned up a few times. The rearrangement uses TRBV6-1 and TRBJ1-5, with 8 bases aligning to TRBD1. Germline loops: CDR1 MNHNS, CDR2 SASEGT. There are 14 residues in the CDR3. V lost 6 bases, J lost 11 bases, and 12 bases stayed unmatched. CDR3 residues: CASRSGGQALTQHF. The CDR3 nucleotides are TGTGCCAGCAGGTCCGGGGGACAGGCTTTGACCCAGCATTTT.

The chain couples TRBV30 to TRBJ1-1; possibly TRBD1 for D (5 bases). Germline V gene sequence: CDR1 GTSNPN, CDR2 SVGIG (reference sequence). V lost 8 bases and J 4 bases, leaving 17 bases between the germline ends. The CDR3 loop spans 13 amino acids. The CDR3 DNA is TGTGCCAGTTTCGGAGGGGCCGGCACTGAAGCTTTCTTT. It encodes CASFGGAGTEAFF.

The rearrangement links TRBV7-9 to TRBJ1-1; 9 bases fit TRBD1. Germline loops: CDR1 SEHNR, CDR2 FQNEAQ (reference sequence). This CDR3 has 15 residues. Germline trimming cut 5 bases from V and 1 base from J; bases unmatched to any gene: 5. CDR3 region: CASSLGQGKNTEAFF. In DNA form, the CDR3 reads TGTGCCAGCAGCCTAGGACAGGGGAAGAACACTGAAGCTTTCTTT.

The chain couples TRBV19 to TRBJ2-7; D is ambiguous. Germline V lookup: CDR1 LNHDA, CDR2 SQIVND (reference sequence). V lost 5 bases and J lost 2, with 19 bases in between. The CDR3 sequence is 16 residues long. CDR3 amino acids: CASSDGGQRNTYEQYF. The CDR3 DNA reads TGTGCCAGTAGTGACGGTGGGCAGCGAAATACCTACGAGCAGTACTTC.